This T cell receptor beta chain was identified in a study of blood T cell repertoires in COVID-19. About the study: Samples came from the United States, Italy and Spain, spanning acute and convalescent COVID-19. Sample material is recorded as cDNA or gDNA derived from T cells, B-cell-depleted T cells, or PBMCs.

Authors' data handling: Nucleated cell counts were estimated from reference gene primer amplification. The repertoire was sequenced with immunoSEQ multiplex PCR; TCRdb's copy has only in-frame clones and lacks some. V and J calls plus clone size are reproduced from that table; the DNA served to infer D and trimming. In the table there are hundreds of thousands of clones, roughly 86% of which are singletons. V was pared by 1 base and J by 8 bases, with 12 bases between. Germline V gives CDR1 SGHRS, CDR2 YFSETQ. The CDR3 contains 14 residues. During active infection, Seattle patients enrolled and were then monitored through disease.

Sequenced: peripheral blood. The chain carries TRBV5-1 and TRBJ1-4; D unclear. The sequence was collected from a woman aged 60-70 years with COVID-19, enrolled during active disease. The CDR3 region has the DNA TGCGCCAGCAGCTTGTTCCGGGGTGGGGAAAAACTGTTTTTT. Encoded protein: CASSLFRGGEKLFF.